A selection of T cell receptor beta chains follows, all from one sample in a study of T-cell memory formation after mild COVID-19. TCRdb called the 5' RACE reads again in MiXCR, with one record for every CDR3 protein. The sample carries 200,000 or so distinct CDR3 sequences, more than 8% recorded once. Sequenced sample: PBMCs or a T cell subset sorted from them (not recorded which). The receptors stem from a man between 18 and 29 years old who had mild COVID-19 (a few samples of this study predate the infection). Cell type and time point are not known. Both conserved end residues are part of each CDR3. The D gene is left open where the match is weak. The size of a clone is reported for some rows only, either as once, few or many, or as a class for expanded clones.

j_gene,v_gene,len,abundance,d_gene,CDR3aa,CDR3nt
TRBJ2-2,TRBV2,15,few,TRBD1,CASSNDRGDTGELFF,TGTGCCAGCAGTAACGACAGGGGGGACACCGGGGAGCTGTTTTTT
TRBJ2-3,TRBV4-1,16,many,NA,CASSQERGPSTDTQYF,TGCGCCAGCAGCCAAGAGCGGGGCCCGAGCACAGATACGCAGTATTTT
TRBJ1-5,TRBV20-1,15,few,NA,CSATPTGAYNQPQHF,TGCAGTGCTACCCCGACAGGCGCCTACAATCAGCCCCAGCATTTT
TRBJ1-2,TRBV7-2,13,few,NA,CASSLGQYYGYTF,TGTGCCAGCAGCTTAGGGCAGTACTATGGCTACACCTTC
TRBJ1-5,TRBV6-5,14,NA,NA,CASSYRATEQPQHF,TGTGCCAGCAGTTACCGGGCCACTGAGCAGCCCCAGCATTTT
TRBJ2-1,TRBV12-3/TRBV12-4,16,many,NA,CASSPKGGSRHNEQFF,TGTGCCAGCAGTCCTAAGGGGGGTAGCCGACACAATGAGCAGTTCTTC
TRBJ2-2,TRBV23-1,17,few,NA,CASSQIPPGVGTGELFF,TGCGCCAGCAGTCAAATCCCCCCAGGGGTCGGCACCGGGGAGCTGTTTTTT
TRBJ1-1,TRBV12-3/TRBV12-4,14,NA,NA,CASSLRGPRTEAFF,TGTGCCAGCAGTTTACGGGGACCGAGGACTGAAGCTTTCTTT
TRBJ1-5,TRBV29-1,14,NA,NA,CSVEDCKGYQPQHF,TGCAGCGTTGAAGATTGTAAGGGGTATCAGCCCCAGCATTTT
TRBJ1-1,TRBV5-1,14,NA,NA,CASSLVGSHTEAFF,TGCGCCAGCAGCTTGGTGGGTTCTCACACTGAAGCTTTCTTT
TRBJ2-1,TRBV5-1,13,NA,TRBD1,CASHGQGYNEQFF,TGCGCCAGCCATGGACAGGGATACAATGAGCAGTTCTTC
TRBJ1-1,TRBV20-1,13,few,NA,CSAPINKNTEAFF,TGCAGTGCCCCTATTAACAAGAACACTGAAGCTTTCTTT
TRBJ2-1,TRBV20-1,15,NA,TRBD2,CSGAELAGGINEQFF,TGCAGTGGAGCCGAACTAGCGGGGGGGATTAATGAGCAGTTCTTC
TRBJ1-3,TRBV7-9,13,few,NA,CASRGLSGNTIYF,TGTGCCAGCCGAGGGCTCTCTGGAAACACCATATATTTT
TRBJ1-3,TRBV7-9,15,many,NA,CASSFSGPDSNTIYF,TGTGCCAGCAGCTTTTCTGGCCCGGATTCTAACACCATATATTTT
TRBJ2-3,TRBV19,15,NA,TRBD1,CASSIDRAGTDTQYF,TGTGCCAGTAGCATTGACAGGGCTGGCACAGATACGCAGTATTTT
TRBJ1-2,TRBV5-1,15,NA,TRBD1,CASSLGTGDTYGYTF,TGCGCCAGCAGCCTCGGGACAGGGGATACCTATGGCTACACCTTC
TRBJ2-7,TRBV12-3/TRBV12-4,14,few,TRBD2,CASSLGFGGYEQYF,TGTGCCAGCAGTTTAGGATTCGGGGGGTACGAGCAGTACTTC
TRBJ2-1,TRBV7-3,14,few,NA,CASSFGGAENEQFF,TGTGCCAGCAGCTTTGGGGGGGCGGAAAATGAGCAGTTCTTC
TRBJ2-6,TRBV20-1,14,NA,NA,CSASRPGRANVLTF,TGCAGTGCTAGTCGGCCTGGGCGGGCCAACGTCCTGACTTTC
TRBJ1-2,TRBV10-3,11,few,TRBD1,CAVGTGYGYTF,TGTGCCGTCGGGACAGGGTATGGCTACACCTTC
TRBJ1-1,TRBV12-3/TRBV12-4,15,few,TRBD1,CASNSLGQMNTEAFF,TGTGCCAGCAACTCACTGGGACAGATGAACACTGAAGCTTTCTTT
TRBJ1-6,TRBV7-2,12,NA,NA,CASSSMGSPLHF,TGTGCCAGCAGCTCTATGGGTTCACCCCTCCACTTT
TRBJ2-1,TRBV5-4,14,NA,NA,CASSRPTGPREQFF,TGTGCCAGCAGCCGACCAACCGGCCCCCGTGAGCAGTTCTTC
TRBJ1-1,TRBV5-6,15,many,NA,CASSLEDRLNTEAFF,TGTGCCAGCAGCTTGGAAGACAGACTGAACACTGAAGCTTTCTTT
TRBJ2-3,TRBV2,14,few,NA,CASKGGVGTDTQYF,TGTGCCAGCAAAGGGGGGGTCGGCACAGATACGCAGTATTTT
TRBJ1-2,TRBV20-1,14,NA,TRBD1,CSARRRGQPYGYTF,TGCAGTGCTAGACGCCGGGGACAGCCTTATGGCTACACCTTC
TRBJ1-5,TRBV7-9,16,few,TRBD1,CASSLGTGSSNQPQHF,TGTGCCAGCAGCCTAGGGACAGGGAGTAGCAATCAGCCCCAGCATTTT
TRBJ1-1,TRBV28,15,NA,NA,CASSWRGGQNTEAFF,TGTGCCAGCAGTTGGAGGGGGGGTCAGAACACTGAAGCTTTCTTT
TRBJ2-3,TRBV9,14,NA,NA,CASSPFQGTDTQYF,TGTGCCAGCAGCCCCTTTCAGGGCACAGATACGCAGTATTTT
TRBJ1-3,TRBV6-5,15,few,NA,CASSPERVSGNTIYF,TGTGCCAGCAGTCCCGAGCGAGTGAGTGGAAACACCATATATTTT
TRBJ1-1,TRBV7-2,17,few,TRBD1,CASSLVGQGAINTEAFF,TGTGCCAGCAGCTTAGTAGGACAGGGGGCGATAAACACTGAAGCTTTCTTT
TRBJ2-3,TRBV7-2,14,few,NA,CASSLARKTDTQYF,TGTGCCAGCAGCTTAGCGCGGAAGACAGATACGCAGTATTTT
TRBJ1-4,TRBV10-3,15,NA,NA,CAISDTTATNEKLFF,TGTGCCATCAGTGATACTACAGCAACTAATGAAAAACTGTTTTTT
TRBJ2-4,TRBV7-2,13,few,NA,CASSLATFNIQYF,TGTGCCAGCAGCTTAGCCACCTTCAACATTCAGTACTTC
TRBJ2-1,TRBV5-5,14,many,TRBD2,CASSLLAGEFEQFF,TGTGCCAGCAGCTTACTAGCGGGGGAATTCGAGCAGTTCTTC
TRBJ2-5,TRBV30,15,NA,NA,CAWSRVGYLQETQYF,TGTGCCTGGAGTCGGGTCGGGTACCTCCAAGAGACCCAGTACTTC
TRBJ1-2,TRBV25-1,12,few,NA,CASSEVGYGYTF,TGTGCCAGCAGTGAAGTGGGATATGGCTACACCTTC
TRBJ1-1,TRBV12-3/TRBV12-4,15,many,NA,CASSLVSGSNTEAFF,TGTGCCAGCAGTTTAGTTTCCGGGAGCAACACTGAAGCTTTCTTT
TRBJ2-2,TRBV5-1,14,NA,NA,CASKEGSDTGELFF,TGCGCCAGCAAGGAGGGTTCCGACACCGGGGAGCTGTTTTTT
TRBJ2-5,TRBV5-4,13,NA,NA,CASSSVAGETQYF,TGTGCCAGCAGCTCCGTCGCGGGAGAGACCCAGTACTTC
TRBJ2-5,TRBV15,14,NA,NA,CATSRGAVGETQYF,TGTGCCACCAGCAGAGGGGCGGTTGGGGAGACCCAGTACTTC
TRBJ2-3,TRBV6-2/TRBV6-3,13,few,NA,CASIGTPPHTQYF,TGTGCCAGCATCGGGACTCCACCTCATACGCAGTATTTT
TRBJ1-6,TRBV5-1,13,NA,NA,CASSLAEKSPLHF,TGCGCCAGCAGCTTGGCCGAGAAGTCACCCCTCCACTTT
TRBJ2-5,TRBV28,14,NA,TRBD2,CASSLWGGGETQYF,TGTGCCAGCAGTTTATGGGGCGGGGGGGAGACCCAGTACTTC
TRBJ2-5,TRBV12-3/TRBV12-4,13,many,NA,CASSLLARETQYF,TGTGCCAGCAGTCTACTAGCCCGTGAGACCCAGTACTTC
TRBJ2-1,TRBV6-5,14,NA,NA,CASSYQLSYNEQFF,TGTGCCAGCAGTTATCAGCTTTCCTACAATGAGCAGTTCTTC
TRBJ2-5,TRBV12-3/TRBV12-4,13,few,NA,CASNRQGGGTQYF,TGTGCCAGCAACCGACAGGGAGGAGGGACCCAGTACTTC
TRBJ1-2,TRBV28,13,many,NA,CASSRDSLYGYTF,TGTGCCAGCAGTCGAGACAGCCTCTATGGCTACACCTTC
TRBJ2-2,TRBV5-4,15,NA,TRBD2,CASSPVAGSAGELFF,TGTGCCAGCAGCCCAGTAGCGGGGTCGGCCGGGGAGCTGTTTTTT
TRBJ2-7,TRBV4-2,14,few,NA,CASSQTDITYEQYF,TGTGCCAGCAGCCAAACTGACATCACCTACGAGCAGTACTTC